Reported below is one T cell receptor (beta chain). Its cognate antigen is unknown. V shed 1 base and J shed 6 bases, with 13 bases lying between them. Germline V gives CDR1 GTSNPN, CDR2 SVGIG (reference sequence). This CDR3 has 13 amino acids. Some clones are missing from TCRdb's copy, which holds only in-frame ones; the method was immunoSEQ multiplex PCR. The repertoire holds 43,000 or so clones, with approximately 92% as singletons. The data were taken from a study of a mutant IDH1 vaccine in newly diagnosed glioma. At the level of the study: The treated group averaged around 40 years old and was about 60% male, about 40% female. Previous care, which was radiotherapy, temozolomide, or both, most often involved both. V12 fell at week 35 and V13, the study end, at week 47.

Indicated time point: week 35, safety follow-up. Doses consisted of 300 ug of mutant IDH1 20-mer peptide each, paired with topical imiquimod. Sequenced here: PBMCs, sampled from a glioma patient whose treatment included an IDH1 peptide vaccine. The V gene is TRBV30, the J gene TRBJ2-7; D is uncertain. The TCR was taken from a man in his fifties or sixties with glioma. The CDR3 bases are TGTGCCTGGAGTGAGTTGAGGCCAGGCGAGCAGTACTTC. This encodes CAWSELRPGEQYF.